These T cell receptor beta chains were read from a single sample in a study of blood T cell repertoires in COVID-19. TCRdb's table, derived via immunoSEQ multiplex PCR, lists solely in-frame clones and lacks some. This sample has some 100,000 clones; 80% occur once, and the top ten carry over 30%. Sequenced input: peripheral blood. Receptors originate from a man in his 70s with active or convalescent COVID-19. Both conserved end residues are part of each CDR3. The D gene is left open where the match is weak. Only some rows state a clone size, as once, few, many or a class for expanded clones.

>TRBD1|TRBV3-1/TRBV3-2|few|TRBJ1-6
TGTGCCAGCAGCCAAGGGACAGGGAGGAGAAATTCACCCCTCCACTTT
CASSQGTGRRNSPLHF
>NA|TRBV11-2|NA|TRBJ2-7
TGTGCCAGCAGCTTTTCGGCAGGGCCGTCCTTGGGGGGCGAGCAGTACTTC
CASSFSAGPSLGGEQYF
>NA|TRBV9|NA|TRBJ2-2
TGTGCCAGCAGCGTAGTTGAGGCCGGGGAGCTGTTTTTT
CASSVVEAGELFF
>TRBD2|TRBV6-5|NA|TRBJ2-2
TGTGCCAGCACCTATAGCGGGAGGGCCGGGGAGCTGTTTTTT
CASTYSGRAGELFF
>TRBD2|TRBV5-1|NA|TRBJ2-7
TGCGCCAGCAGCTTCTTGACTAGCGTCTACGAGCAGTACTTC
CASSFLTSVYEQYF
>NA|TRBV7-2|NA|TRBJ2-4
TGTGCCAGCAGCTTAGCAGGGTGGGGAGCCCTAGCCAAAAACATTCAGTACTTC
CASSLAGWGALAKNIQYF
>TRBD2|TRBV7-6|NA|TRBJ2-1
TGTGCCAGCAGCTCACTAGCGGGGGGACCCAGCTCCTACAATGAGCAGTTCTTC
CASSSLAGGPSSYNEQFF
>NA|TRBV11-2|NA|TRBJ2-7
TGTGCCAGCAGCCCTCCTAGTTGGAGCTCCTACGAGCAGTACTTC
CASSPPSWSSYEQYF
>TRBD2|TRBV3-1/TRBV3-2|NA|TRBJ2-1
TGTGCCAGCAGCCAAGGTTTAGCGGGCGGATACAATGAGCAGTTCTTC
CASSQGLAGGYNEQFF
>NA|TRBV5-4|NA|TRBJ2-1
TGTGCCAGCAGCCTAACGACAGAGGAGTTCTTC
CASSLTTEEFF
>TRBD1|TRBV19|few|TRBJ1-2
TGTGCCAGTAGGGCCACAGGGGGTGGAAACTATGGCTACACCTTC
CASRATGGGNYGYTF
>NA|TRBV7-8|few|TRBJ1-3
TGTGCCAGCAGCTTAAATCTTGTAGTGCGTCGTCGAGGATCTGGAAACACCATATATTTT
CASSLNLVVRRRGSGNTIYF
>NA|TRBV23-1|few|TRBJ1-5
TGCGCCAGCAGTCAAGCGGGACTCTATAGCAATCAGCCCCAGCATTTT
CASSQAGLYSNQPQHF
>TRBD2|TRBV7-9|few|TRBJ2-3
TGTGCCAGCGGGGGGGGTGGAGCAGATACGCAGTATTTT
CASGGGGADTQYF
>TRBD1|TRBV30|NA|TRBJ1-2
TGTGCCTTTACCAAGGGACAGGCGGCTAACTATGGCTACACCTTC
CAFTKGQAANYGYTF
>NA|TRBV5-6|NA|TRBJ1-1
TGTGCCAGCAGCTTATCTGTAGCCGAAGCTTTCTTT
CASSLSVAEAFF
>NA|TRBV5-5|NA|TRBJ2-2
TGTGCCAGCAGCTTGGGAGTTGGGGGCGGAAAGAACACCGGGGAGCTGTTTTTT
CASSLGVGGGKNTGELFF
>NA|TRBV5-4|NA|TRBJ2-5
TGTGCCAGCAGCTCCCGGACAGAAAAAGAGACCCAGTACTTC
CASSSRTEKETQYF
>NA|TRBV30|NA|TRBJ2-1
TGTGCCTGCCGTAGCTACAATGAGCAGTTCTTC
CACRSYNEQFF
>NA|TRBV20-1|NA|TRBJ1-1
TGCAGTGCTAGTGAGGAGACTGAAGCTTTCTTT
CSASEETEAFF
>NA|TRBV7-2|NA|TRBJ1-2
TGTGCCAGCAGCCCAGGACAGCGTTTTAACTATGGCTACACCTTC
CASSPGQRFNYGYTF
>NA|TRBV4-3|NA|TRBJ1-5
TGCGCCAGCAGCCAAGAAACGGGTCAGCCCCAGCATTTT
CASSQETGQPQHF
>NA|TRBV11-2|NA|TRBJ1-1
TGTGCCAGCAGCTTTATTACAGGGATGAACACTGAAGCTTTCTTT
CASSFITGMNTEAFF
>TRBD1|TRBV19|once|TRBJ1-3
TGTGCCAGTAGTACACGGGGACAGGCGCAAAACACCATATATTTT
CASSTRGQAQNTIYF
>NA|TRBV6-1|few|TRBJ1-4
TGTGCCAGCAGTGACAGGGGAAGGGCGGATGAAAAACTGTTTTTT
CASSDRGRADEKLFF
>TRBD1|TRBV11-2|NA|TRBJ1-6
TGTGCCAGCAGCTTCGAGACAGGGTGGGGATCACCCCTCCACTTT
CASSFETGWGSPLHF
>NA|TRBV15|NA|TRBJ1-1
TGTGCCACCAGCAGAGCTCAGGGTGTGAGAGGAGCTTTCTTT
CATSRAQGVRGAFF
>NA|TRBV10-3|NA|TRBJ2-7
TGTGCCATCAGAAAAGACAGTAGGCCCCACTACGAGCAGTACTTC
CAIRKDSRPHYEQYF
>TRBD1|TRBV6-6|NA|TRBJ2-3
TGTGCCAGCAGCCCCGGACAGGGGGACACAGATACGCAGTATTTT
CASSPGQGDTDTQYF
>TRBD1|TRBV30|NA|TRBJ1-2
TGTGCCCGGGAGGACAGGGCCTTCCACTATGGCTACACCTTC
CAREDRAFHYGYTF
>TRBD2|TRBV20-1|NA|TRBJ2-7
TGCAGTGCTAGTCCTAGCGGGGACTCCTACGAGCAGTACTTC
CSASPSGDSYEQYF
>TRBD1|TRBV5-1|NA|TRBJ2-1
TGCGCCAGCAGCACAACCGGGACAGGGATGAATGAGCAGTTCTTC
CASSTTGTGMNEQFF
>NA|TRBV6-5|few|TRBJ2-7
TGTGCCAGCAGTTACGAGGGTAGGGCAGGCGAGCAGTACTTC
CASSYEGRAGEQYF
>TRBD1|TRBV30|NA|TRBJ1-4
TGTGCCTGGACCTCCGGGACAGCTAATGAAAAACTGTTTTTT
CAWTSGTANEKLFF
>TRBD1|TRBV19|few|TRBJ1-4
TGTGCCAGTAGTCTTAACACAGGGGGAACGTCTGAAAAACTGTTTTTT
CASSLNTGGTSEKLFF
>TRBD2|TRBV24-1|NA|TRBJ2-5
TGTGCCACCAGTCGGGGGGACCGAGGGCACGAGGAGACCCAGTACTTC
CATSRGDRGHEETQYF
>TRBD2|TRBV5-4|NA|TRBJ2-3
TGTGCCAGCAGCCTGGGACTAGCGGGGGACACAGATACGCAGTATTTT
CASSLGLAGDTDTQYF
>NA|TRBV23-1|NA|TRBJ2-3
TGCGCCAGCCCGCTAGCGCCACAGGCAGATACGCAGTATTTT
CASPLAPQADTQYF
>NA|TRBV21-1|NA|TRBJ1-1
TGTGCCAGCAGCAAACGGCGGTGGGCAGGGGGCCCGAACACTGAAGCTTTCTTT
CASSKRRWAGGPNTEAFF
>TRBD2|TRBV29-1|NA|TRBJ2-3
TGCAGCGTTGAACGGGTCGGGGGGTTTACAGATACGCAGTATTTT
CSVERVGGFTDTQYF
>NA|TRBV12-5|NA|TRBJ2-7
TGTGCTAGTGGTTTGGTATTGGGGAGCTCCTACGAGCAGTACTTC
CASGLVLGSSYEQYF
>NA|TRBV9|NA|TRBJ2-2
TGTGCCAGCACCTTGGGTCTAGCGAACACCGGGGAGCTGTTTTTT
CASTLGLANTGELFF
>NA|TRBV21-1|NA|TRBJ1-1
TGTGCCAGCAGCAACCAGGGGGAAAACACTGAAGCTTTCTTT
CASSNQGENTEAFF
>NA|TRBV24-1|NA|TRBJ2-1
TGTGCCACCAGTGATTTGCAAGCCAATTCCTACAATGAGCAGTTCTTC
CATSDLQANSYNEQFF
>NA|TRBV5-4|few|TRBJ1-2
TGTGCCAGCAGCTTGAAACCCGCTCATAGCCGGAGCTATGGCTACACCTTC
CASSLKPAHSRSYGYTF
>NA|TRBV3-1/TRBV3-2|NA|TRBJ2-3
TGTGCCAGCAGCTCAAGCCCCCGGGACACTATCACAGATACGCAGTATTTT
CASSSSPRDTITDTQYF
>NA|TRBV7-9|NA|TRBJ1-1
TGTGCCAGCACGCTTCAGGGGAACACTGAAGCTTTCTTT
CASTLQGNTEAFF
>NA|TRBV24-1|once|TRBJ1-5
TGTGCCACCAGTGGGTCAGGGCCCAATCAGCCCCAGCATTTT
CATSGSGPNQPQHF
>NA|TRBV7-6|NA|TRBJ1-3
TGTGCCAGCAGCCTCTTACAGGGCCGATCCTCTGGAAACACCATATATTTT
CASSLLQGRSSGNTIYF
>TRBD1|TRBV27|NA|TRBJ2-3
TGTGCCAGCAGTTCGACTTCCCGGACAGGAACCTCCACAGATACGCAGTATTTT
CASSSTSRTGTSTDTQYF
>TRBD1|TRBV27|NA|TRBJ1-2
TGTGCCAGCAGTTCCGGGACAGGTTTTTTAGGCTACACCTTC
CASSSGTGFLGYTF
>TRBD2|TRBV6-2/TRBV6-3|NA|TRBJ2-2
TGTGCCAGCAGTGCGTGGACTAGCGGGGGGGCCTTGGTGAACACCGGGGAGCTGTTTTTT
CASSAWTSGGALVNTGELFF